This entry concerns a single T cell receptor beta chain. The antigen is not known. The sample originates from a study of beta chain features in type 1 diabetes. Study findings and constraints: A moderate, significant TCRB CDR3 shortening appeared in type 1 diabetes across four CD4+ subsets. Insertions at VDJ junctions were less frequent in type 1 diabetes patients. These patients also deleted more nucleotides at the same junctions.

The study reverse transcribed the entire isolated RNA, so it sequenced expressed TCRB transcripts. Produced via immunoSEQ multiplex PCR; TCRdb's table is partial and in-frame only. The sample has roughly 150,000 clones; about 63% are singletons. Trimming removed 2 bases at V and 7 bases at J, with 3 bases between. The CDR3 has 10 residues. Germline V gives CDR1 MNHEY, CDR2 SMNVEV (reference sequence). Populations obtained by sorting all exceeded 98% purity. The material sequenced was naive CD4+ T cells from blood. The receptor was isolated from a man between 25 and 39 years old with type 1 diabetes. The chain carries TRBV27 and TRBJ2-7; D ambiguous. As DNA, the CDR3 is TGTGCCAGCAGTTTAAAAGAGCAGTACTTC. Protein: CASSLKEQYF.